The 32 T cell receptor beta chains given below trace back to one sample, sequenced in a study of blood T cell repertoires in COVID-19. The method was immunoSEQ multiplex PCR; TCRdb's version includes in-frame clones alone and lacks a portion of them. The table shows 310,000 or so clones, with about 84% occurring only once. Sequencing used peripheral blood. These receptors all come from a woman between 50 and 59 years old with acute or convalescent COVID-19.

This chain connects TRBV7-2 to TRBJ1-5, with 12 bases matching TRBD1. Germline-derived CDR1 and CDR2 are SGHTA and FQGNSA. The CDR3 is 18 amino acids. The J segment lost 7 bases and the V segment lost 4 bases, leaving 14 bases of the junction unmatched. The CDR3: CASSSRLAGTGGQQPQHF. The CDR3 DNA sequence: TGTGCCAGCAGCTCTCGACTTGCCGGGACAGGGGGCCAGCAGCCCCAGCATTTT.

The rearrangement links TRBV4-3 to TRBJ2-1, with 10 bases matching TRBD2. The length of the CDR3 is 18 residues. Germline V gene sequence: CDR1 LGHNA, CDR2 YSLEER. The ends lost 1 base at V and 4 bases at J; junction bases unmatched: 10. CDR3 coding DNA: TGCGCCAGCAGCCAAGGAATCCAGCGGGAGGGCCTATACAATGAGCAGTTCTTC. Protein: CASSQGIQREGLYNEQFF.

V is TRBV5-1 and J is TRBJ2-2; 8 bases are a match to TRBD1. This CDR3 is built from 15 residues. V was pared by 7 bases and J by 0 bases, with 5 bases of the junction left unmatched. Germline V CDR1 and CDR2: SGHRS, YFSETQ. The CDR3 spells CASQSTGANTGELFF. The CDR3 DNA reads TGCGCCAGCCAGTCGACAGGGGCGAACACCGGGGAGCTGTTTTTT.

The table lists this clone with a few counts. The CDR3, as DNA: TGTGCCAGCAGTGATTACAGGGGCTCTGGTGGCTACACCTTC. It codes for CASSDYRGSGGYTF. The chain recombines TRBV2 with TRBJ1-2; 7 bases map to TRBD1. V was pared by 3 bases and J by 7 bases, with 8 bases of the junction left unmatched. The CDR3 totals 14 residues. Germline CDR1 reads SNHLY; CDR2 reads FYNNEI.

The chain couples TRBV28 to TRBJ2-7; D not certain. Trimming shortened V by 4 bases and J by 7 bases, and 20 bases separated the two germline ends. Germline CDR1 is MDHEN and CDR2 is SYDVKM. The CDR3 consists of 15 residues. The CDR3 region has the DNA TGTGCCAGCAGTTCGCTGACTTCCTTTAGGCGAGAGCAGTACTTC. Its translation: CASSSLTSFRREQYF.

The gene calls are TRBV6-5 and TRBJ2-1; 10 bases align to TRBD2. This CDR3 contains 15 residues. Unmatched junction bases numbered 11, after V lost 6 bases and J lost 9 bases. Germline values: CDR1 MNHEY, CDR2 SVGAGI. The chain's CDR3 is CASRPSGRAPSEQFF. CDR3 DNA: TGTGCCAGCAGACCAAGCGGGAGGGCGCCTAGTGAGCAGTTCTTC.

The CDR3 nucleotides read TGTGCCAGCAGTTTAGGAACAGCCAACACCGGGGAGCTGTTTTTT. This translates into CASSLGTANTGELFF. The rearrangement joins TRBV28 to TRBJ2-2; D gene unclear. Germline lookup yields CDR1 MDHEN and CDR2 SYDVKM. The V end was cut by 2 bases, the J end by 2 bases, with 9 bases between. The CDR3 runs to 15 residues. Supplemented by reference TRBV28 and TRBJ2-2, the full variable domain reads DVKVTQSSRYLVKRTGEKVFLECVQDMDHENMFWYRQDPGLGLRLIYFSYDVKMKEKGDIPEGYSVSREKKERFSLILESASTNQTSMYLCASSLGTANTGELFFGEGSRLTVL.

This chain joins TRBV18 and TRBJ1-4; perhaps TRBD1 as D (5 bases). V dropped 0 bases and J dropped 3 bases, with 14 bases sitting between them. This CDR3 has 17 amino acids. CDR1 KGHSH and CDR2 LQKENI come from the germline V gene. The CDR3: CASSPPGGRGPNEKLFF. The CDR3 DNA follows: TGTGCCAGCTCACCACCGGGGGGGAGAGGACCTAATGAAAAACTGTTTTTT. The whole variable domain, remainder taken from reference TRBV18 and TRBJ1-4, is NAGVMQNPRHLVRRRGQEARLRCSPMKGHSHVYWYRQLPEEGLKFMVYLQKENIIDESGMPKERFSAEFPKEGPSILRIQQVVRGDSAAYFCASSPPGGRGPNEKLFFGSGTQLSVL.

The rearrangement joins TRBV7-9 to TRBJ1-4, with D unresolved. V lost 2 bases, J lost 6 bases, and 10 bases lay in between. The germline CDR1 and CDR2 sequences are SEHNR and FQNEAQ (reference sequence). The CDR3 sequence is 14 residues long. CDR3 amino acids: CASSLMSKDEKLFF. Written as DNA, the CDR3 is TGTGCCAGCAGCTTAATGAGCAAAGATGAAAAACTGTTTTTT. Using reference TRBV7-9 and TRBJ1-4 for the parts outside the CDR3, the full variable domain is DTGVSQNPRHKITKRGQNVTFRCDPISEHNRLYWYRQTLGQGPEFLTYFQNEAQLEKSRLLSDRFSAERPKGSFSTLEIQRTEQGDSAMYLCASSLMSKDEKLFFGSGTQLSVL.

The chain is built from TRBV24-1 and TRBJ1-4; D perhaps matches TRBD1 (5 bases). The germline CDR1 and CDR2 sequences are KGHDR and SFDVKD. V was cut by 3 bases and J by 8 bases, with 15 bases left in between. The CDR3 has 15 residues. The CDR3 loop reads CATSDPGAGGEKLFF. The CDR3 DNA is TGTGCCACCAGTGATCCCGGGGCTGGAGGGGAAAAACTGTTTTTT.

This clone was counted a single time. The V call is TRBV27, the J call TRBJ2-1; possibly TRBD1 for D (6 bases). This CDR3 spans 13 amino acids. V lost 7 bases and J lost 15, with 22 bases in between. Germline-derived CDR1 and CDR2 are MNHEY and SMNVEV (reference sequence). Here the CDR3 reads CASTPPVGGGPFF. The CDR3 region has the DNA TGTGCCAGCACCCCGCCGGTGGGTGGGGGCCCGTTCTTC.

The chain employs TRBV2 and TRBJ2-1, with 10 nucleotides matching TRBD2. V dropped 7 bases and J dropped 1; count of bases not matched to a gene: 13. The CDR3 is made up of 18 amino acids. Germline V gene sequence: CDR1 SNHLY, CDR2 FYNNEI. As DNA, the CDR3 is TGTGCCAGCACTCTATTTGCTCTAGCGGGAGCATCCTACAATGAGCAGTTCTTC. It specifies CASTLFALAGASYNEQFF.

This chain joins TRBV19 and TRBJ1-4; D is perhaps TRBD1 (6 bases). Trimming shortened V by 5 bases and J by 7 bases, and 11 bases separated the two germline ends. The CDR3 is 13 residues long. Germline CDR1 and CDR2: LNHDA and SQIVND (reference sequence). The CDR3 DNA reads as TGTGCCAGTAGTCATCAGGGGATTGAAAAACTGTTTTTT. Its translation is CASSHQGIEKLFF.

This chain uses TRBV9 with TRBJ1-5; 7 bases are a match to TRBD1. Germline trimming cut 4 bases from V and 2 bases from J; bases unmatched to any gene: 3. The CDR3 spans 14 residues. Germline-derived CDR1 and CDR2 are SGDLS and YYNGEE. The CDR3: CASSLGTGNQPQHF. The CDR3, as DNA: TGTGCCAGCAGCTTGGGGACAGGCAATCAGCCCCAGCATTTT.

The chain links TRBV2 to TRBJ1-1, with D uncertain. CDR3 length: 13 amino acids. V was shortened by 7 bases and J by 1 base, with 10 bases between the two germline ends. Germline V lookup: CDR1 SNHLY, CDR2 FYNNEI. CDR3 protein: CASTLEGNTEAFF. DNA of the CDR3: TGTGCCAGCACTCTAGAGGGGAACACTGAAGCTTTCTTT. The entire variable domain, with the rest obtained from reference TRBV2 and TRBJ1-1, is as follows: EPEVTQTPSHQVTQMGQEVILRCVPISNHLYFYWYRQILGQKVEFLVSFYNNEISEKSEIFDDQFSVERPDGSNFTLKIRSTKLEDSAMYFCASTLEGNTEAFFGQGTRLTVV.

The chain recombines TRBV19 with TRBJ1-2, with 11 bases lining up with TRBD1. V shed 4 bases and J 4 bases; nucleotides not matched to a gene: 5. Germline V gene sequence: CDR1 LNHDA, CDR2 SQIVND (reference sequence). The CDR3 is 15 amino acids. This CDR3 is CASSTGQGAFYGYTF. Here the CDR3 DNA reads TGTGCCAGTAGTACCGGACAGGGGGCTTTCTATGGCTACACCTTC.

The CDR3 coding sequence is TGCAGCGTTGTTGGGGGACAGCTGAGAAAACTGTTTTTT. This encodes CSVVGGQLRKLFF. The chain employs TRBV29-1 and TRBJ1-4; TRBD1 matches at 7 bases. With 4 bases clipped from V and 10 bases from J, the junction kept 9 bases outside the gene matches. The CDR3 is 13 residues long. Germline CDR1 SQVTM, CDR2 ANQGSEA.

The gene calls are TRBV7-2 and TRBJ2-7, with 8 bases matching TRBD1. In germline, CDR1 is SGHTA, CDR2 FQGNSA. The trim removed 4 bases at V and 4 bases at J, leaving 6 bases unmatched. This CDR3 spans 14 amino acids. CDR3 region: CASSSAGGLYEQYF. The CDR3 bases are TGTGCCAGCAGCTCGGCAGGGGGCTTATACGAGCAGTACTTC.

The chain combines TRBV5-4 with TRBJ2-7; 8 bases match TRBD2. Germline V CDR1 and CDR2: SGHNT, YYREEE (reference sequence). The CDR3 contains 15 residues. With 5 bases clipped from V and 0 bases from J, the junction kept 7 bases outside the gene matches. CDR3 DNA sequence: TGTGCCAGCAGTTCTATAGCGGGAAGCTCCTACGAGCAGTACTTC. This gives the protein CASSSIAGSSYEQYF. The entire variable domain, with the rest obtained from reference TRBV5-4 and TRBJ2-7, is as follows: ETGVTQSPTHLIKTRGQQVTLRCSSQSGHNTVSWYQQALGQGPQFIFQYYREEENGRGNFPPRFSGLQFPNYSSELNVNALELDDSALYLCASSSIAGSSYEQYFGPGTRLTVT.

The chain carries TRBV27 and TRBJ1-2; D unresolved. This CDR3 is 12 amino acids long. The germline V gene encodes CDR1 MNHEY and CDR2 SMNVEV (reference sequence). V was shortened by 3 bases and J by 7 bases, with 9 bases between the two germline ends. The CDR3: CASSLRGTGYTF. The DNA of the CDR3 is TGTGCCAGCAGTTTGAGAGGTACTGGCTACACCTTC.

This clone was counted once. The genes are TRBV7-3 and TRBJ1-1; the D gene is possibly TRBD1 (5 bases). V was clipped by 1 base and J by 1 base, with 13 bases between them. This CDR3 has 16 amino acids. Germline V CDR1 and CDR2: SGHTA, FQGTGA. As DNA, the CDR3 is TGTGCCAGCAGCTTAATAGGGGTGGAAGGGAACACTGAAGCTTTCTTT. Amino acids: CASSLIGVEGNTEAFF.

V is TRBV30 and J is TRBJ1-5, with 8 nucleotides matching TRBD1. This CDR3 has 14 residues. Germline V gene sequence: CDR1 GTSNPN, CDR2 SVGIG (reference sequence). Losses at the gene ends were 4 bases for V and 7 bases for J; bases not matched to a gene: 9. The CDR3 spells CAWNRQGRSQPQHF. The CDR3 nucleotides are TGTGCCTGGAACAGACAGGGGAGAAGCCAGCCCCAGCATTTT.

This sequence joins TRBV7-8 and TRBJ2-7, with 7 bases matching TRBD1. Germline CDR1 and CDR2: SGHVS and FQNEAQ. The CDR3 consists of 14 residues. The J segment lost 3 bases and the V segment lost 3 bases, leaving 5 bases of the junction unmatched. The CDR3 spells CASSLGTEFYEQYF. Here the CDR3 DNA reads TGTGCCAGCAGCTTGGGGACAGAGTTCTACGAGCAGTACTTC.

The chain employs TRBV20-1 and TRBJ1-6, with D perhaps matching TRBD1 (5 bases). The CDR3 runs 14 residues. Germline V gene data show CDR1 as DFQATT and CDR2 as SNEGSKA (reference sequence). V was cut by 3 bases and J by 6 bases, with 12 bases left in between. CDR3 DNA sequence: TGCAGTGCTAGTATAGAGACAGTTAATTCACCCCTCCACTTT. Translation: CSASIETVNSPLHF.

The chain carries TRBV11-3 and TRBJ2-1, with 7 bases lining up with TRBD1. The CDR3 totals 15 residues. Germline values: CDR1 SGHNT, CDR2 YENEEA. The V segment lost 3 bases and the J segment 7 bases; nucleotides outside the gene matches: 9. CDR3 protein: CASSFGDRVRNEQFF. CDR3 DNA sequence: TGTGCCAGCAGCTTCGGTGACAGGGTAAGGAATGAGCAGTTCTTC.

The rearrangement links TRBV5-6 to TRBJ2-5; a weak D match, TRBD1 (5 bases). V was cut by 2 bases and J by 9 bases, with 8 bases left in between. Per germline, CDR1 SGHDT and CDR2 YYEEEE. The CDR3 length is 11 residues. The CDR3 loop reads CASSLWGAQYF. The CDR3 nucleotides read TGTGCCAGCAGCTTATGGGGCGCCCAGTACTTC.

The J gene is TRBJ2-1, the V gene TRBV19; D perhaps matches TRBD1 (5 bases). The CDR3 is 13 residues long. Germline V CDR1 and CDR2: LNHDA, SQIVND (reference sequence). V lost 1 base, J lost 8 bases, and 9 bases lay in between. CDR3 coding DNA: TGTGCCAGTAGTATAGCAGGGTTCCATGAGCAGTTCTTC. Amino acids: CASSIAGFHEQFF.

The genes are TRBV19 and TRBJ2-7; D might be TRBD1 (6 bases). V was clipped by 3 bases and J by 7 bases, with 13 bases between them. Germline CDR1 reads LNHDA; CDR2 reads SQIVND (reference sequence). This CDR3 has 13 amino acids. The CDR3 spells CASSIFSGDEQYF. CDR3 nucleotides: TGTGCCAGTAGTATTTTTTCAGGGGATGAGCAGTACTTC.

J is TRBJ2-1 and V is TRBV28, with 13 nucleotides matching TRBD2. The CDR3 is 15 residues long. Per germline, CDR1 MDHEN and CDR2 SYDVKM. The ends lost 7 bases at V and 3 bases at J; junction bases unmatched: 3. The DNA of the CDR3 is TGTGCCAGCATAACTAGCGGGAGGGTCTACAATGAGCAGTTCTTC. This translates into CASITSGRVYNEQFF. Supplemented by reference TRBV28 and TRBJ2-1, the full variable domain reads DVKVTQSSRYLVKRTGEKVFLECVQDMDHENMFWYRQDPGLGLRLIYFSYDVKMKEKGDIPEGYSVSREKKERFSLILESASTNQTSMYLCASITSGRVYNEQFFGPGTRLTVL.

The chain uses TRBV5-6 and TRBJ1-4; 8 bases are shared with TRBD1. The CDR3 is made up of 16 amino acids. J gave up 8 bases and V 2 bases, and 11 bases lay outside the gene matches. Germline loops: CDR1 SGHDT, CDR2 YYEEEE. The CDR3 nucleotides read TGTGCCAGCAGCTTAGTCCCGGACAGGGAAGAGGAAAAACTGTTTTTT. It translates to CASSLVPDREEEKLFF.

V usage is TRBV27 and J usage is TRBJ2-7, with 7 bases aligning to TRBD1. This CDR3 is built from 13 residues. Germline assignment: CDR1 MNHEY and CDR2 SMNVEV (reference sequence). The V segment lost 1 base and the J segment 6 bases; nucleotides outside the gene matches: 3. The CDR3 DNA sequence: TGTGCCAGCAGTTTATTTTCAGGGGGCGAGCAGTACTTC. This gives the protein CASSLFSGGEQYF.

The chain joins TRBV27 to TRBJ2-3; no clear D gene. Germline CDR1 is MNHEY and CDR2 is SMNVEV (reference sequence). V was shortened by 2 bases and J by 0 bases, with 9 bases between the two germline ends. The CDR3 sequence is 15 residues long. CDR3 sequence: CASSLLRISTDTQYF. Written as DNA, the CDR3 is TGTGCCAGCAGTTTACTGCGAATTAGCACAGATACGCAGTATTTT.